This T cell receptor (beta chain) was sequenced in a study of T-cell reconstitution after alpha-beta-depleted transplantation in children. General study findings and limits: One year after transplant, T-cell counts and diversity came mostly from newly produced T cells.

CDR1 is KGHDR, CDR2 SFDVKD, per germline. After removal of 4 bases from V and 7 bases from J, the junction contained 8 bases not matched to a gene. This CDR3 region has 15 residues. The library targeted TCRbeta and was prepared with unique molecular identifiers. TCRdb recomputed calls from the PCR reads with MiXCR, one row per CDR3 protein. The table includes 250,000 to 300,000 distinct CDR3 sequences, almost 8% detected once. This clonotype appeared a few times. Its antigen is currently unknown. This sequence originates from a female patient aged 2-10 years who had a stem cell transplant for Fanconi anemia, so the T cells may come from the graft donor. The genes are TRBV24-1 and TRBJ1-4; TRBD1 aligns across 7 bases. This sample comprised peripheral blood, obtained 360 days after TCRalphabeta/CD19-depleted stem cell transplant. CDR3 loop: CATSDNRDSGEKLFF. The CDR3 DNA reads as TGTGCCACCAGTGACAACCGGGACAGCGGTGAAAAACTGTTTTTT.